Included here is one T cell receptor (beta chain) sequence, with context. The source of the sample is a study of cytomegalovirus exposure and HLA in healthy donors. The protocol was immunoSEQ multiplex PCR, while the TCRdb copy is restricted to in-frame clones and leaves out a portion. Of 250,000 to 350,000 clones in the sample, around 90% are singletons; the top ten hold around 1%. Trimming shortened V by 8 bases and J by 9 bases, and 13 bases separated the two germline ends. CDR1 and CDR2 from the germline V gene are SGHAT and FQNNGV. The CDR3 extends over 11 amino acids. The chain combines TRBV11-2 with TRBJ2-5; D perhaps matches TRBD1 (5 bases). The receptor was derived from a young man in good health and CMV-seronegative. Sequencing input: PBMCs. CDR3 in DNA: TGTGCCAGCGGCCCGGACAACTCCCAGTACTTC. This gives the protein CASGPDNSQYF.